The entry that follows covers one T cell receptor beta chain sequence. Its specificity is not known. Time point meaning: patch test 2, 6 weeks after DPC sensitization. Treatment in this sample: therapeutic diphenylcyclopropenone sensitization with weekly scalp DPC. Each CDR3 protein gets one entry after TCRdb re-called the RACE reads with MiXCR. The repertoire includes roughly 140,000 distinct CDR3 sequences, approximately 12% of them detected once, and about 1.4% sits in the top ten. This record belongs to a study of human T cells and chemical hapten exposure. Whole-study findings and limits: PT1 expanded TCR counts correlated positively with patch test score. TCRs exceeding a frequency of 1 in 1000 stayed unchanged under DPC sensitization.

Per germline, CDR1 SGHAT and CDR2 FQNNGV. Trimming took 5 bases from V and 7 from J, leaving 9 bases between them. The CDR3 has 13 residues. Sample: whole blood, taken in connection with sensitization to the hapten diphenylcyclopropenone (DPC). The chain links TRBV11-2 to TRBJ1-6; D remains ambiguous. The sequence derives from a woman aged 50 to 60 with alopecia areata. Some clones in this sample may be carry-over from other donors' samples. CDR3 residues: CASSRPGNSPLHF. Here the CDR3 DNA reads TGTGCCAGCAGCCGCCCGGGGAATTCACCCCTCCACTTT.